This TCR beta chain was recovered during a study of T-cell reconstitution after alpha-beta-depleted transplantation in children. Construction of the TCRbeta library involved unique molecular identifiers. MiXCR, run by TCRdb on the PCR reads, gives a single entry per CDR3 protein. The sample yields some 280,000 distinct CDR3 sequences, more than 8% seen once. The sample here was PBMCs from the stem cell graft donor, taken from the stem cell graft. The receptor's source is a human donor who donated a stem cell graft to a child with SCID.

The CDR3 sequence: CASRGLAGTTGDTQYF. For the CDR3, the DNA is TGTGCCAGCAGGGGACTAGCGGGGACGACAGGAGATACGCAGTATTTT. The rearrangement joins TRBV12-3 or TRBV12-4 to TRBJ2-3, with 13 bases identical to TRBD2. The CDR3 has 16 residues. The trim removed 6 bases at V and 5 bases at J, leaving 8 bases unmatched.